Sequencing of this T cell receptor beta chain was carried out in a study of shared clonotypes between healthy human individuals. The overall study: Plates per donor: three CD4 naive, three CD4 memory, two CD8 naive, one CD8 memory. The study, taken as a whole, reports: The study generally estimated greater richness for naive than memory subsets. Across a handful of donors, naive CD4 shared approximately 4.5%, naive CD8 over 3%, memory CD4 less than 2.5%, memory CD8 roughly 0.37%.

Several immunoSEQ plates received, in even portions, the genomic DNA of each subset. Data came from immunoSEQ multiplex PCR; TCRdb stores just in-frame clones and leaves some out. The sample gives about 1 million clones, about 76% of which show up once; 1.4% to 1.5% is in the top ten. About this clone: Its target is unknown.

The germline gives CDR1 SEHNR, CDR2 FQNEAQ (reference sequence). Between the trimmed V and J ends, which lost 8 bases and 6 bases, there was a span of 17 bases. This CDR3 comprises 14 residues. The TCR sequence derives from a man between 18 and 29 years old in good health. Sequenced material: memory CD4+ T cells sorted from blood. Indicated subset: CD45RA-negative fraction. The J gene is TRBJ2-4, the V gene TRBV7-9; tentatively, D is TRBD2 (6 bases). The CDR3 DNA reads as TGTGCCAGCGGGCGGGGAGAGGATAGAAACATTCAGTACTTC. Residues: CASGRGEDRNIQYF.